The table lists the clone carrying this T cell receptor beta chain with many counts. The antigen is not known. The data are from a study of response to subunit inactivated influenza vaccine. TCRdb recomputed calls from the RT-PCR reads with MiXCR, one row per CDR3 protein. The table has under 950,000 distinct CDR3 sequences, about 20% seen once; the top ten hold around 9.6%. J gave up 2 bases and V 1 base, and 1 base lay outside the gene matches. From germline, CDR1 is MGHRA and CDR2 YSYEKL. The CDR3 has 15 amino acids. General study results and limits: Authors suggested seasonal influenza vaccinations each recruit few new T cells.

Sequenced material: PBMCs from blood, taken approximately 5 days after vaccination. The source of this sequence is a middle-aged man who received an inactivated influenza vaccine. V is TRBV4-1 and J is TRBJ1-4; 7 bases align to TRBD1. Written as DNA, the CDR3 is TGCGCCAGCAGCCAAGCAGGGGGGACTAATGAAAAACTGTTTTTT. This codes for CASSQAGGTNEKLFF.